This T cell receptor beta chain appears in the sequencing data of a study of T-cell reconstitution after alpha-beta-depleted transplantation in children. The study's findings and limits: Most T-cell counts and diversity one year after the transplant came from T cells that were newly produced.

Remarks on this clonotype: Its antigen is unidentified.

Trimming took off 3 bases at V and 6 bases at J, with 12 bases between the two ends. The V gene's germline CDR1 is LGHDT and CDR2 YNNKEL (reference sequence). The CDR3 has 13 residues. For TCRbeta, the library was prepared with unique molecular identifiers. TCRdb called the PCR reads again in MiXCR, with one record for every CDR3 protein. The sample lists 500,000 to 650,000 distinct CDR3 sequences, about 10% seen once, with 14% in the top ten. Sequenced here: PBMCs, mostly from graft donor cells, sampled 180 days after TCRalphabeta/CD19-depleted stem cell transplant. V usage is TRBV3-1 and J usage is TRBJ2-7; D is ambiguous. The TCR sequence derives from a female patient aged 2 to 10 who had a stem cell transplant for aplastic anemia, so the T cells may come from the graft donor. CDR3 protein: CASSQETYGEQYV. The DNA of the CDR3 is TGTGCCAGCAGCCAGGAGACGTACGGCGAGCAGTACGTC.